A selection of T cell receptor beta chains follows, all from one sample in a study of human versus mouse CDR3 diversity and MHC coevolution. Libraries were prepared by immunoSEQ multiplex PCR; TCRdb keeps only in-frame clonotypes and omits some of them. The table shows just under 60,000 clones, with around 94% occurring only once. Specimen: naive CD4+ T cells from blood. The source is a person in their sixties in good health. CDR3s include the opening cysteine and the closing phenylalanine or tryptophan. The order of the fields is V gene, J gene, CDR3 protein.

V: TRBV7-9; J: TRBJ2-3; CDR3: CASSLGDRWGDTQYF
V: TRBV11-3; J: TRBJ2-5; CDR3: CASSLYQETQYF
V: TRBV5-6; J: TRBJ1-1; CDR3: CASSRGTGGWNTEAFF
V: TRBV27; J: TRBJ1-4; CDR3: CASSPGTGLATNEKLFF
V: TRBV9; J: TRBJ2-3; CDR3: CASSVDRGGSTDTQYF
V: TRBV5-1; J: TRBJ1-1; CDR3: CASRGDRGFEEAFF
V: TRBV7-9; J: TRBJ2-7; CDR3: CASSLAELYEQYF
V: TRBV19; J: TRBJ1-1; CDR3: CASSIFSEAFF
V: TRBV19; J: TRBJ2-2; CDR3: CASSLEKNTGELFF
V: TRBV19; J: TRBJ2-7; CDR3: CASSIHEAGVYEQYF
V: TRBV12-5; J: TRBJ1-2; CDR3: CASGPRGGAHHYGYTF
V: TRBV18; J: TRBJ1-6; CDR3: CASSGGQDNSPLHF
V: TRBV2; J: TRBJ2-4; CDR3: CASSGPITGSTKNIQYF
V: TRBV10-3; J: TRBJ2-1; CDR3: CAISESGGPYNEQFF
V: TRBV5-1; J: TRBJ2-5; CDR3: CASSPGTSGRYETQYF
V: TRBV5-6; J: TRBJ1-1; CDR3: CASSLIRAHEAFF
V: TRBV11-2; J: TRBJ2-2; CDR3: CASSLEPGLGTTGELFF
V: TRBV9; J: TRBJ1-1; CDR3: CASSVGGATEAFF
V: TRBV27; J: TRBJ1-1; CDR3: CASSFRGNMNTEAFF
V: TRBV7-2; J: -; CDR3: CASSQTPTGPYEQYF
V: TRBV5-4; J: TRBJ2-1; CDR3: CASGAAGTYNEQFF
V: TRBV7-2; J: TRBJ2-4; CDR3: CASSLGLNIQYF
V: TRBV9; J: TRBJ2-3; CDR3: CASSLGSGSTDTQYF
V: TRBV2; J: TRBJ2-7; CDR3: CASRAGTAVSYEQYF
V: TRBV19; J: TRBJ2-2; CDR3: CASSIEAPGELFF
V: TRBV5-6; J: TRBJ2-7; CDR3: CASSSPGGAYVQYF
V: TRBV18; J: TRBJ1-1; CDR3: CASSPTGPSNTEAFF
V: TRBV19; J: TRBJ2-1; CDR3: CASSIFRGGNEQFF
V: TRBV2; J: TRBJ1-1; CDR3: CASSSALPRAEAFF
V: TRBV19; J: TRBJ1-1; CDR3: CASRTRGSTTEAFF
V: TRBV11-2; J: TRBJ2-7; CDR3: CASSLGVRDTPYEQYF
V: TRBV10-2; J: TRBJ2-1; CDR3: CASSGLGLANNEQFF
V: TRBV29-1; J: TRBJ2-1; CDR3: CSGEGSTYNEQFF
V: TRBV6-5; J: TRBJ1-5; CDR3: CASSYSTTGPQHF
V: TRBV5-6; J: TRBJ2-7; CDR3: CASSPGTSGRRVYEQYF
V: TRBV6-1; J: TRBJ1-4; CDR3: CASILTGSREKLFF
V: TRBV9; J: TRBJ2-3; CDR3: CASSALAADTQYF
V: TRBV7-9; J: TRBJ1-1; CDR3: CASSSLSGGSTEAFF
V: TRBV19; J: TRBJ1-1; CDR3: CASRTSGGEGEAFF
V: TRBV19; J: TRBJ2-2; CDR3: CASSPSGGNTGELFF
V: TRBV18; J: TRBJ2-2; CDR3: CASSPRAGRRDTGELFF
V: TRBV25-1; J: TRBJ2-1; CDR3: CASRRSLAGGADEQFF
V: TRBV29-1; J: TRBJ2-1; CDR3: CSVDRGAGTSRNNEQFF
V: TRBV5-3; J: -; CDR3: CASSLQGSEQYF
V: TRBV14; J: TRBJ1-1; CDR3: CASSQDLGAVDTEAFF
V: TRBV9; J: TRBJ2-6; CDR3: CASSVGTGASGANVLTF
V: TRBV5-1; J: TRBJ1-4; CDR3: CASSPVTGQNEKLFF
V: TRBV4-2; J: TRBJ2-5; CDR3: CASSQDLSGTQYF
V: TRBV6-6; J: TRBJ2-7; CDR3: CASSYSGSFYEQYF
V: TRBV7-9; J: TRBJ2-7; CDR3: CASSLAERAAEQYF
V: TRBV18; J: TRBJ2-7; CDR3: CASSRTGYEQYF
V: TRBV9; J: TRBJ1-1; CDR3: CASSPRQGDMNTEAFF
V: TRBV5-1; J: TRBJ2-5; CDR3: CASSASTNRGYETQYF
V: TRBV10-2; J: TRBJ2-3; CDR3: CASSESPGTDTQYF
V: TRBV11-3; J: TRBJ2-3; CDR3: CASSPTTRTDTQYF
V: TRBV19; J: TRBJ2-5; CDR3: CATQREASQETQYF
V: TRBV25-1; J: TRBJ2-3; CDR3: CASSDSPRLAADTQYF